This T cell receptor (beta chain) derives from a study of siplizumab effects on memory and regulatory T cells. Germline CDR1 and CDR2: LNHDA and SQIVND (reference sequence). Losses at the gene ends were 9 bases for V and 3 bases for J; bases not matched to a gene: 6. The CDR3 extends over 13 amino acids. Per sample, the assay covered 90,000 to 100,000 TCR templates. Clones were read by immunoSEQ multiplex PCR, and TCRdb kept only the in-frame ones, dropping some. The table shows 90,000 to 120,000 clones, with 94% occurring only once. Regarding the study as a whole: Sequences below about 10^-5 frequency were poorly captured, and few alloreactive clones mapped to unstimulated subsets. About 80-96% of proliferating CD4+ or CD8+ clones had no assignable naive or memory phenotype. Naive T cells appeared more varied than memory cells and looked like key alloresponse contributors.

To note about this clone: Its antigen is unknown.

Material for sequencing was Tregs sorted from blood. V is TRBV19 and J is TRBJ1-2; the match to TRBD1 covers 8 bases. This clonotype originated in a human donor in good health. This CDR3 reads CASKTGVHYGYTF. CDR3 DNA sequence: TGTGCCAGCAAGACAGGGGTGCACTATGGCTACACCTTC.